The 16 T cell receptor beta chains reported below all come from one sample, sequenced in a study of T cells after yellow fever vaccination. TCRdb re-analysed the 5' RACE reads in MiXCR, keeping a single row per CDR3 protein. The sample lists tens of thousands of distinct CDR3 sequences; around 7.3% were seen once. Specimen: CD8+ T cells sorted from PBMCs, collected on the day of the yellow fever booster vaccination. The receptors were gathered from a young man who received the YFV17D yellow fever vaccine.

This clonotype was counted a few times. The rearrangement links TRBV5-6 to TRBJ2-5; D gene uncertain. This CDR3 is built from 15 residues. With 1 base removed from V and 5 bases from J, the gap between germline ends came to 15 bases. CDR1 and CDR2 (germline): SGHDT, YYEEEE. CDR3 nucleotides: TGTGCCAGCAGCTTGCTTCTGTCCGCCGAGGAGACCCAGTACTTC. The encoded protein is CASSLLLSAEETQYF.

This clonotype was observed a few times. The chain recombines TRBV20-1 with TRBJ2-1, with D possibly being TRBD1 or TRBD2 (5 bases each). Germline CDR1 is DFQATT and CDR2 is SNEGSKA (reference sequence). Deletions cut 0 bases from V and 2 bases from J, with 14 bases between. The CDR3 loop spans 16 amino acids. The CDR3 sequence: CSAREVGAGTYNEQFF. CDR3 DNA: TGCAGTGCTAGAGAAGTCGGGGCCGGAACCTACAATGAGCAGTTCTTC.

This clonotype showed up many times. The chain couples TRBV27 to TRBJ2-7; D is perhaps TRBD1 (6 bases). V was clipped by 3 bases and J by 7 bases, with 16 bases between them. CDR1 MNHEY and CDR2 SMNVEV come from the germline V gene (reference sequence). The CDR3 contains 14 residues. The CDR3 protein is CASSLRDTGREQYF. In nucleotides, the CDR3 is TGTGCCAGCAGTTTGAGGGACACTGGTCGGGAGCAGTACTTC.

The chain joins TRBV12-3 or TRBV12-4 to TRBJ2-3; 10 bases match TRBD1. Losses at the gene ends were 3 bases for V and 5 bases for J; bases not matched to a gene: 5. This CDR3 spans 15 amino acids. CDR3 sequence: CASSFWDRGEDTQYF. CDR3 coding DNA: TGTGCCAGCAGTTTTTGGGACAGGGGTGAAGATACGCAGTATTTT.

This clonotype was seen a handful of times. The chain employs TRBV29-1 and TRBJ1-1, with D unresolved. The CDR3 spans 10 residues. Germline values: CDR1 SQVTM, CDR2 ANQGSEA. V gave up 2 bases and J gave up 11 bases, with 9 bases separating them. CDR3 coding DNA: TGCAGCGTTGAATGGGGTGCGGCTTTCTTT. It codes for CSVEWGAAFF.

The chain has TRBV12-3 or TRBV12-4 and TRBJ2-1; D might be TRBD1 (6 bases). The CDR3 spans 12 residues. V lost 11 bases and J 2 bases, leaving 10 bases between the germline ends. The CDR3 is CADRDTYNEQFF. The CDR3 DNA sequence: TGTGCCGACCGGGACACCTACAATGAGCAGTTCTTC.

Regarding this clonotype: The CDR3 ends on some other residue instead of the conserved phenylalanine or tryptophan, so this is likely a read error. The chain recombines TRBV7-8 with TRBJ2-5; TRBD1 matches at 12 bases. V lost 2 bases and J lost 3; bases outside the gene matches: 10. The CDR3 is 18 amino acids. Germline CDR1 reads SGHVS; CDR2 reads FQNEAQ. This CDR3 is CASSLRSGTGGLEETQYL. The CDR3 DNA sequence: TGTGCCAGCAGCTTAAGAAGCGGGACAGGGGGCTTAGAAGAGACCCAGTACTTA.

This clonotype was detected a few times. The V gene is TRBV6-2 or TRBV6-3, the J gene TRBJ2-7, with 8 bases matching TRBD1. This CDR3 has 11 residues. Trimming cost V 8 bases and J 6 bases; bases outside gene matches: 3. Germline CDR1 reads MNHEY; CDR2 reads SVGEGT. CDR3 sequence: CASRTGLEQYF. CDR3 DNA sequence: TGTGCCAGCCGGACAGGGCTCGAGCAGTACTTC.

This clonotype was seen a few times. V and J are TRBV7-3 and TRBJ2-3, with 8 nucleotides matching TRBD2. With 5 bases clipped from V and 5 bases from J, the junction kept 9 bases outside the gene matches. This CDR3 spans 15 amino acids. The germline CDR1 and CDR2 sequences are SGHTA and FQGTGA. The CDR3 coding sequence is TGTGCCAGCAGCCACAGCGGGAGTATTGGAGATACGCAGTATTTT. Protein: CASSHSGSIGDTQYF.

There are many counts of this clonotype. CDR3 protein: CASSEYFEAKQYF. The CDR3 DNA is TGTGCCAGCAGTGAATATTTCGAAGCGAAACAGTACTTC. The chain couples TRBV25-1 to TRBJ2-7; unclear D gene. In germline, CDR1 is MGHDK, CDR2 SYGVNS. There are 13 residues in the CDR3. V gave up 0 bases and J gave up 10 bases, with 13 bases separating them.

The V call is TRBV20-1, the J call TRBJ1-5; weak D call: TRBD1 (5 bases). The CDR3 runs 14 residues. Germline CDR1 and CDR2: DFQATT and SNEGSKA (reference sequence). Trimming left V 3 bases short and J 6 bases short, with 15 bases between. CDR3 sequence reads: CSASRQGIGQPQHF. The CDR3 nucleotides are TGCAGTGCTAGCAGGCAGGGTATAGGTCAGCCCCAGCATTTT.

The table lists this clonotype with many counts. This chain joins TRBV7-9 and TRBJ2-4; D is ambiguous. Per the germline V gene, CDR1 is SEHNR and CDR2 is FQNEAQ (reference sequence). The CDR3 covers 13 residues. V lost 7 bases, J lost 0 bases, and 7 bases lay in between. The CDR3 spells CASTQVAKNIQYF. The CDR3 coding sequence is TGTGCCAGCACCCAGGTAGCCAAAAACATTCAGTACTTC.

The CDR3 loop is CASSTRQGPYNEQFF. Here the CDR3 DNA reads TGCGCCAGCAGCACAAGACAGGGGCCCTACAATGAGCAGTTCTTC. This chain uses TRBV4-3 with TRBJ2-1; 8 nucleotides match TRBD1. Per the germline V gene, CDR1 is LGHNA and CDR2 is YSLEER. The CDR3 runs to 15 residues. Trimming at V came to 5 bases and at J to 2 bases, leaving 5 bases not matched to a gene.

This clonotype was seen ten or more times. The V call is TRBV14, the J call TRBJ2-7; TRBD1 might be the D (5 bases). Looked up from germline, CDR1 is SGHDN and CDR2 is FVKESK. The CDR3 covers 13 residues. The V end lost 1 base, the J end lost 6 bases, and 10 bases lay between the germline ends. CDR3 coding DNA: TGTGCCAGCAGCCAAGTAGGTGGGGCCGAGCAGTACTTC. Translation: CASSQVGGAEQYF.

Remarks on this clonotype: A junction end diverges from the germline sequence, so it may reflect a read error. The chain uses TRBV20-1 and TRBJ1-1; tentative D call: TRBD1 (5 bases). The CDR3 is 18 amino acids. Germline V gene lookup returns CDR1 DFQATT and CDR2 SNEGSKA (reference sequence). The CDR3 loop reads CCASRVGLQYVMNTEAFF. DNA for the CDR3: TGCTGTGCCTCTCGGGTGGGACTGCAGTACGTTATGAACACTGAAGCTTTCTTT.

This clonotype was picked up many times. CDR3 loop: CASSPAGGPTDTQYF. CDR3 bases: TGTGCCAGCAGCCCCGCGGGAGGGCCCACAGATACGCAGTATTTT. The chain couples TRBV7-2 to TRBJ2-3; the match to TRBD2 covers 9 bases. The CDR3 contains 15 residues. The V gene end was trimmed by 5 bases and the J gene end by 2 bases; junction bases not matched to a gene: 5. Germline V gene data show CDR1 as SGHTA and CDR2 as FQGNSA.